The entry below describes one TCR beta chain. Recruits, aged roughly 18 to 100 years, lived in 24 US areas. The sample originates from a study of blood T cell repertoires in COVID-19. Study summary: From the United States, Italy and Spain came samples of acute and convalescent COVID-19.

Authors' data handling: For nucleated cells, counts were estimated from reference gene primer amplification. The data were produced by immunoSEQ multiplex PCR, yet TCRdb's version contains in-frame clones alone and is incomplete. The V and J calls and the clone size are those of that table, but D and trimming were determined from the DNA. The sample comprises 250,000 to 300,000 clones, just over 90% of which are singletons, and 2.3% rests with the top ten. The CDR3 is 15 amino acids. The material sequenced was PBMCs or T cells enriched from blood (not recorded which). The sequence came from a woman between 35 and 50 years old with acute COVID-19. The rearrangement links TRBV1 to TRBJ1-6; TRBD1, as called in the table, went unchecked against the DNA. TRBV1 is an annotated pseudogene. The CDR3 spells CTSSQGTGGNSPLHF. In DNA form, the CDR3 reads TGCACCAGCAGCCAAGGGACAGGAGGCAATTCACCCCTCCACTTT.